The clone carrying this T cell receptor (beta chain) occurred a few times. This sample was taken from a study of blood T cell repertoires in COVID-19. The wider study: Specimens from acute and convalescent COVID-19 originated in the United States, Italy and Spain. The cDNA or gDNA used as material had been derived from T cells, B-cell-depleted T cells, or PBMCs.

CDR1 and CDR2 (germline): SGHRS, YFSETQ. Germline trimming cut 2 bases from V and 2 bases from J; bases unmatched to any gene: 3. This CDR3 is built from 14 residues. The authors' processing: Estimates of nucleated cell counts were drawn from the amplification of reference gene primers. Sequencing used immunoSEQ multiplex PCR; TCRdb keeps in-frame clones, though not all of them. Clonal size and the V and J genes are those of that table, whereas D and trimming came from the DNA. Of about 110,000 clones in the sample, about 79% were seen once. The sequencing input was peripheral blood. The chain joins TRBV5-1 to TRBJ2-7, with 8 bases aligning to TRBD1. The clonotype comes from a woman older than 75 with active or convalescent COVID-19. CDR3 coding DNA: TGCGCCAGCAGCTTACAACAGGGGGCCTACGAGCAGTACTTC. This encodes CASSLQQGAYEQYF.